The 6 T cell receptor beta chains below come from one sample, sequenced in a study of blood T cell repertoires in COVID-19. Profiled with immunoSEQ multiplex PCR; TCRdb holds only in-frame clones, not every one. The data contain roughly 100,000 clones, around 74% of them singletons. The sequenced sample was peripheral blood. These receptor sequences come from a woman between 65 and 79 years old with acute or convalescent COVID-19.

The gene calls are TRBV5-1 and TRBJ2-6; 11 bases agree with TRBD1. Germline V gene sequence: CDR1 SGHRS, CDR2 YFSETQ. V was pared by 6 bases and J by 0 bases, with 5 bases of the junction left unmatched. The CDR3 covers 17 residues. CDR3 sequence reads: CASMVGTGGSGANVLTF. For the CDR3, the DNA is TGCGCCAGCATGGTAGGGACAGGGGGCTCTGGGGCCAACGTCCTGACTTTC.

V usage is TRBV30 and J usage is TRBJ1-1; a possible D gene is TRBD1 (5 bases). V was shortened by 1 base and J by 10 bases, with 10 bases between the two germline ends. CDR1 GTSNPN and CDR2 SVGIG come from the germline V gene (reference sequence). The CDR3 totals 11 residues. CDR3 loop: CAWSGGGRAFF. The CDR3 DNA reads TGTGCCTGGAGTGGGGGGGGGAGAGCTTTCTTT.

This clone was observed a handful of times. The V gene is TRBV7-6, the J gene TRBJ1-5; no definite D call. CDR3 length equals 14 residues. Germline values: CDR1 SGHVS, CDR2 FNYEAQ. The V end was cut by 6 bases, the J end by 0 bases, with 9 bases between. The chain's CDR3 is CASSKEGSNQPQHF. CDR3 bases: TGTGCCAGCAGTAAAGAGGGTAGCAATCAGCCCCAGCATTTT.

CDR3 nucleotides: TGTGCCAGCAGCCAAGATAACATGAACAATCAGCCCCAGCATTTT. Translated, it gives CASSQDNMNNQPQHF. V gene TRBV3-1 (or the pseudogene TRBV3-2) combines with J gene TRBJ1-5; no clear D. The CDR3 spans 15 residues. The germline V gene encodes CDR1 LGHDT and CDR2 YNNKEL (reference sequence). Trimming pared 0 bases from V and 3 bases from J, leaving 9 bases between.

This chain connects TRBV10-1 to TRBJ1-1, with a weak D call TRBD1 (5 bases). Germline V gene lookup returns CDR1 WNHNN and CDR2 SYGVQD (reference sequence). The CDR3 consists of 12 residues. The ends were cut back, 6 bases at V and 5 bases at J, with 10 bases in the middle. CDR3: CASSAGGTEAFF. The CDR3, as DNA: TGCGCCAGCAGCGCGGGGGGGACTGAAGCTTTCTTT.

The CDR3 nucleotides read TGCGCCAGCAGCCAAAGTAGCGGGGGCACAGATACGCAGTATTTT. It translates to CASSQSSGGTDTQYF. The rearrangement links TRBV4-3 to TRBJ2-3; 8 nucleotides match TRBD2. Germline lookup yields CDR1 LGHNA and CDR2 YSLEER. Trimming at V came to 2 bases and at J to 1 base, leaving 2 bases not matched to a gene. This CDR3 is built from 15 residues.